This TCR beta chain was sequenced during a study of early T cells in non-severe SARS-CoV-2 infection. Study context: Sequencing used unsorted whole-blood bulk RNA, so chains lack pairing.

The V and J ends lost 0 bases and 1 base respectively, with 9 bases between them. The CDR3 totals 15 residues. Germline V gene data show CDR1 as MNHEY and CDR2 as SVGAGI. Findings of the study overall: VDJdb matching, biased toward anti-spike CD8 responses, missed private and CD4 specificities.

Unique molecular identifiers were affixed to single, distinct cDNA molecules. Each CDR3 protein is one row after TCRdb ran MiXCR on the 5' RACE reads. The repertoire consists of around 80,000 distinct CDR3 sequences, with roughly 13% occurring once and the leading ten covering nearly 6%. This clonotype was recorded at least ten times. No antigen is known for it. The rearrangement links TRBV6-5 to TRBJ1-1, with a weak D call TRBD1 (5 bases). The origin of this receptor is an adult who was a healthcare worker with PCR-confirmed SARS-CoV-2 infection or an uninfected control (not recorded which). Sequencing was done on a sample of whole blood. The DNA for the CDR3 is TGTGCCAGCAGTTACTCGAGACAGCCGAACACTGAAGCTTTCTTT. This sequence encodes CASSYSRQPNTEAFF.